The next 9 T cell receptor beta chains were all read from a single sample in a study of T cells after yellow fever vaccination. Each CDR3 protein gets one entry after TCRdb re-called the 5' RACE reads with MiXCR. The table shows around 320,000 distinct CDR3 sequences, with 7.5% to 9.5% occurring only once. The sequencing used CD4+ T cells sorted from PBMCs, collected 5 days after the yellow fever booster vaccination. The receptor set was obtained from a man younger than 30 who received the YFV17D yellow fever vaccine.

V is TRBV7-2 and J is TRBJ2-1; 9 bases map to TRBD2. V gave up 8 bases and J gave up 8 bases; unmatched junction bases: 7. The CDR3 is 13 residues long. Germline lookup yields CDR1 SGHTA and CDR2 FQGNSA. CDR3 nucleotides: TGTGCCAGCCGGCTAGCGGGGAATCATGAGCAGTTCTTC. It specifies CASRLAGNHEQFF.

This clonotype was counted between two and nine times. This rearrangement joins TRBV6-5 to TRBJ2-3, with 10 bases aligning to TRBD2. The trim removed 7 bases at V and 1 base at J, leaving 5 bases unmatched. The germline gives CDR1 MNHEY, CDR2 SVGAGI. The CDR3 extends over 15 amino acids. CDR3 DNA sequence: TGTGCCAGCACTCTTCTAGCGGGGGGCACAGATACGCAGTATTTT. As protein: CASTLLAGGTDTQYF.

This clonotype came up many times. DNA for the CDR3: TGCGCCAGCAGCCAAGATGACAGGGACAATGAGCAGTTCTTC. Its translation: CASSQDDRDNEQFF. The chain combines TRBV4-1 with TRBJ2-1; 7 bases fit TRBD1. Germline V gives CDR1 MGHRA, CDR2 YSYEKL. The CDR3 covers 14 residues. The J segment lost 5 bases and the V segment lost 0 bases, leaving 1 base of the junction unmatched.

This clonotype was picked up a small number of times. The chain employs TRBV5-6 and TRBJ1-2; D remains unclear. This CDR3 comprises 13 residues. Germline assignment: CDR1 SGHDT and CDR2 YYEEEE. V was pared by 0 bases and J by 4 bases, with 7 bases between. The CDR3 DNA reads TGTGCCAGCAGCTTGGGGACGCTCTATGGCTACACCTTC. It is translated as CASSLGTLYGYTF.

In its sample, this clonotype was seen a few times. This chain connects TRBV7-9 to TRBJ1-1; D is unresolved. Germline CDR1 SEHNR, CDR2 FQNEAQ (reference sequence). CDR3 size: 14 residues. Trimming pared 1 base from V and 12 bases from J, leaving 18 bases between. CDR3 bases: TGTGCCAGCAGCTTAGTGTCCCCGGCAGACTCGACTTTCTTT. Its protein product is CASSLVSPADSTFF.

This chain uses TRBV6-2 or TRBV6-3 with TRBJ1-6; D not resolved. The V end lost 2 bases, the J end lost 10 bases, and 3 bases lay between the germline ends. Per germline, CDR1 MNHEY and CDR2 SVGEGT. This CDR3 comprises 11 residues. CDR3 nucleotides: TGTGCCAGCAGTTACGACTCACCCCTCCACTTT. This gives the protein CASSYDSPLHF.

V usage is TRBV5-8 and J usage is TRBJ1-2; tentatively, D is TRBD1 (5 bases). CDR1 is SGHTS, CDR2 YDEGEE, per germline. The length of the CDR3 is 15 residues. V lost 4 bases and J lost 6, with 19 bases in between. The DNA of the CDR3 is TGTGCCAGCAGCGGGGGAAGGAGGGACTACCATGGCTACACCTTC. Encoded protein: CASSGGRRDYHGYTF.

The J gene is TRBJ2-2, the V gene TRBV20-1; 11 nucleotides match TRBD2. The V segment lost 3 bases and the J segment 6 bases; nucleotides outside the gene matches: 3. The germline gives CDR1 DFQATT, CDR2 SNEGSKA (reference sequence). CDR3 length: 14 amino acids. As DNA, the CDR3 is TGCAGTGCTAGGGTAGCGGGGGGGCCCGGGGAGCTGTTTTTT. It yields the protein CSARVAGGPGELFF.

The sample holds a few counts of this clonotype. V and J are TRBV20-1 and TRBJ1-1, with a weak D call TRBD1 (6 bases). V lost 6 bases and J 3 bases, leaving 20 bases between the germline ends. The CDR3 loop spans 15 amino acids. Germline CDR1 is DFQATT and CDR2 is SNEGSKA (reference sequence). The CDR3 sequence: CSAMGGARLDTEAFF. The CDR3 DNA is TGCAGTGCGATGGGGGGGGCGAGGTTGGACACTGAAGCTTTCTTT.